This TCR beta chain stems from a study of shared clonotypes between healthy human individuals. Findings of the study overall: Only blood was sampled; tissue repertoires likely differ.

In the case of this clone: The antigen is undetermined.

Some clones are missing from TCRdb's copy, which holds only in-frame ones; the method was immunoSEQ multiplex PCR. This sample has hundreds of thousands of clones, with roughly 73% found just once. The junction had 6 bases not matched to a gene; V was cut back by 8 bases and J by 5 bases. The CDR3 covers 13 residues. Germline CDR1 ENHRY, CDR2 SYGVKD. The TCR originated in a woman in her twenties or thirties in good health. Sequencing was performed on memory CD4+ T cells sorted from blood. The subset here: CD45RA-negative fraction. The chain uses TRBV10-3 and TRBJ2-7; 10 positions match TRBD2. CDR3 bases: TGTGCCATCCACCCTAGCGGGAGCGACGAGCAGTACTTC. This sequence encodes CAIHPSGSDEQYF.